This T cell receptor (beta chain) appears in the sequencing data of a study of T cell responses to AZD1222 COVID-19 vaccine. Study-level points and caveats: Only after the peak T cell response were repertoires sampled. Epitopes outside B.1.351 and B.1.1.7 mutated regions reportedly drew nearly half of spike TCRs. Possibly, clonal diversity was underestimated; donors were largely white British and included more females.

The data were produced by immunoSEQ multiplex PCR, yet TCRdb's version contains in-frame clones alone and is incomplete. In the table there are some 120,000 clones, roughly 88% of which are singletons. Comment on this clone: Its antigen is as yet unknown.

The CDR3 covers 13 residues. V shed 3 bases, J shed 6 bases, and the junction held 6 bases outside the gene matches. Per the germline V gene, CDR1 is SGHRS and CDR2 is YFSETQ. V is TRBV5-1 and J is TRBJ2-7; 7 bases line up with TRBD1. The TCR was taken from an adult in good health. The sample was peripheral blood, taken on day 0 of MenACWY control vaccination. The CDR3 reads CASSSDRVSEQYF. In DNA form, the CDR3 reads TGCGCCAGCAGCTCCGACAGGGTAAGCGAGCAGTACTTC.